This T cell receptor beta chain was retrieved from a study of blood T cell repertoires in COVID-19. Study summary: The United States, Italy and Spain provided the acute and convalescent COVID-19 samples. PBMCs, B-cell-depleted T cells, or T cells provided the cDNA or gDNA that made up the material.

In the original analysis: Cell counts per sample came from amplifying reference gene primers. Repertoires were generated with immunoSEQ multiplex PCR, while TCRdb's copy carries only in-frame clones and drops some. Clone size and the V and J calls come from that table; the DNA yielded D and trimming. The sample includes over 95,000 clones, 81% seen only once; the top ten take about 10%. Looked up from germline, CDR1 is SGHVS and CDR2 is FNYEAQ. V lost 0 bases to trimming and J lost 7 bases; unmatched junction nucleotides: 9. CDR3 size: 16 residues. The chain recombines TRBV7-6 with TRBJ2-1, with 7 bases matching TRBD2. Sequencing was performed on peripheral blood. This TCR was recovered from a human donor in a cohort sampled during active COVID-19. CDR3 DNA: TGTGCCAGCAGCTTAGCGGGGCCCCCGCGGGGGAATGAGCAGTTCTTC. Its translation: CASSLAGPPRGNEQFF.